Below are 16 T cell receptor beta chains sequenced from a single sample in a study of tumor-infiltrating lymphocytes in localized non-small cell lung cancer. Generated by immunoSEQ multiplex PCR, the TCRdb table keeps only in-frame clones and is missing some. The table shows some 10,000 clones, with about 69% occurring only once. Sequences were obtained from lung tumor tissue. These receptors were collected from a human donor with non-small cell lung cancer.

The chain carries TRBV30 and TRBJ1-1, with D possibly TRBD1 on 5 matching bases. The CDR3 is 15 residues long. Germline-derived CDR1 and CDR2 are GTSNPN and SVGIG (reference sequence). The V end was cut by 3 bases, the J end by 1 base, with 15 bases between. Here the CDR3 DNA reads TGTGCCTGGAGCTGGCCGGGACGGAAGAACACTGAAGCTTTCTTT. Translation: CAWSWPGRKNTEAFF. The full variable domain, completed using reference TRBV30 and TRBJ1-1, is SQTIHQWPATLVQPVGSPLSLECTVEGTSNPNLYWYRQAAGRGLQLLFYSVGIGQISSEVPQNLSASRPQDRQFILSSKKLLLSDSGFYLCAWSWPGRKNTEAFFGQGTRLTVV.

Here the CDR3 reads CASSLGGRSYNEQFF. CDR3 DNA: TGTGCCAGCAGCTTGGGGGGACGGTCCTACAATGAGCAGTTCTTC. This chain connects TRBV5-6 to TRBJ2-1; D is tentatively TRBD1 or TRBD2 (5 bases each). Germline CDR1 and CDR2: SGHDT and YYEEEE. The CDR3 consists of 15 residues. The V and J ends lost 0 bases and 1 base respectively, with 8 bases between them.

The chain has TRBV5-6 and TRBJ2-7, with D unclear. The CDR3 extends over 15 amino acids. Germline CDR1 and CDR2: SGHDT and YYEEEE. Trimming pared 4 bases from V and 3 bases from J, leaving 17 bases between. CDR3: CASSPDTRNSYEQYF. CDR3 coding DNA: TGTGCCAGCAGCCCGGATACGCGGAATAGCTACGAGCAGTACTTC.

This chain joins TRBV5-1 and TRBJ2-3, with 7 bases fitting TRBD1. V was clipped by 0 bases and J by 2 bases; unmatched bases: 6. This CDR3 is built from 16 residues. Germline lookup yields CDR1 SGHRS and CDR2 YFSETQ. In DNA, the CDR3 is TGCGCCAGCAGCTTGGTCGGGACAGACAACACAGATACGCAGTATTTT. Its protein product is CASSLVGTDNTDTQYF. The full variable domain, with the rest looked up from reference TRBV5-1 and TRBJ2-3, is KAGVTQTPRYLIKTRGQQVTLSCSPISGHRSVSWYQQTPGQGLQFLFEYFSETQRNKGNFPGRFSGRQFSNSRSEMNVSTLELGDSALYLCASSLVGTDNTDTQYFGPGTRLTVL.

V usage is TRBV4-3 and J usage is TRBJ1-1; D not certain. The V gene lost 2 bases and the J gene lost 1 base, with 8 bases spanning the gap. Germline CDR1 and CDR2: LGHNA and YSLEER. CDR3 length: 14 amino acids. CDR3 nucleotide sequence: TGCGCCAGCAGCCAAACCCATACGAACACTGAAGCTTTCTTT. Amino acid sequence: CASSQTHTNTEAFF.

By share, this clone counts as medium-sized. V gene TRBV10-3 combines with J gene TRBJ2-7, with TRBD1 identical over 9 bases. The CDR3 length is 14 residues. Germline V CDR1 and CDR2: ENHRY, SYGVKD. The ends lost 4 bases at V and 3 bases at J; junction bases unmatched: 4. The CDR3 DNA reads TGTGCCATCAGTGGGACAGGGGAGGTCTACGAGCAGTACTTC. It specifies CAISGTGEVYEQYF.

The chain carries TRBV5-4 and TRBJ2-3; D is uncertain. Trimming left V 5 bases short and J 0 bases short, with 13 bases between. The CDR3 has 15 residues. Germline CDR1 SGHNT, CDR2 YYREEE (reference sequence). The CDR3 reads CASSKDPTSTDTQYF. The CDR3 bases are TGTGCCAGCAGTAAGGACCCCACTAGCACAGATACGCAGTATTTT. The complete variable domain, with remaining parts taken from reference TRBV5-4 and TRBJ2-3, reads ETGVTQSPTHLIKTRGQQVTLRCSSQSGHNTVSWYQQALGQGPQFIFQYYREEENGRGNFPPRFSGLQFPNYSSELNVNALELDDSALYLCASSKDPTSTDTQYFGPGTRLTVL.

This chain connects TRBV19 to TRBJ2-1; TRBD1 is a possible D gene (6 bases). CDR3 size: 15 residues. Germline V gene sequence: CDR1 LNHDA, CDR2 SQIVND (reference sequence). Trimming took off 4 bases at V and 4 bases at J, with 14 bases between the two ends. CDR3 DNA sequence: TGTGCCAGTAGTAAGGGAACAGGGAATTACAATGAGCAGTTCTTC. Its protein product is CASSKGTGNYNEQFF.

CDR3 DNA sequence: TGTGCCAGCTCACCACAGGGTGGGTCGTTTGAGCCCCAGCATTTT. Translated: CASSPQGGSFEPQHF. The chain joins TRBV18 to TRBJ1-5; D is ambiguous. Trimming removed 1 base at V and 8 bases at J, with 15 bases between. The CDR3 extends over 15 amino acids. Germline values: CDR1 KGHSH, CDR2 LQKENI.

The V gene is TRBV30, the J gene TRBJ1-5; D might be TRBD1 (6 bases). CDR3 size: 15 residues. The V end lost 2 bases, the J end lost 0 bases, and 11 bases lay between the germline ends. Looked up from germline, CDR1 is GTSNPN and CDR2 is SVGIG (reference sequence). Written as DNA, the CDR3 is TGTGCCTGGAGTCAGGGGACATATAGCAATCAGCCCCAGCATTTT. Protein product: CAWSQGTYSNQPQHF.

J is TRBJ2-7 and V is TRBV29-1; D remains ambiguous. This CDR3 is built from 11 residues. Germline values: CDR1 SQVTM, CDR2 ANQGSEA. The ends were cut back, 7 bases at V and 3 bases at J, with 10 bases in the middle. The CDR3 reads CSARSNYEQYF. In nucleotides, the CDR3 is TGCAGCGCCAGGTCCAACTACGAGCAGTACTTC.

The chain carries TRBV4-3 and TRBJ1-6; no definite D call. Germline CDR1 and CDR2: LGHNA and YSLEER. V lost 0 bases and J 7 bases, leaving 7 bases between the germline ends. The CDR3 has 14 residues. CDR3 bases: TGCGCCAGCAGCCAAGAAACCTTGAATTCACCCCTCCACTTT. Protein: CASSQETLNSPLHF.

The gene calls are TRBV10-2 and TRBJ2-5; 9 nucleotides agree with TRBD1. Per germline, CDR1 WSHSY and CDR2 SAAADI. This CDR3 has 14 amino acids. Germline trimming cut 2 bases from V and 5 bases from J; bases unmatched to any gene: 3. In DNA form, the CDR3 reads TGCGCCAGCAGTGAGACCGACAGGGGGGAGACCCAGTACTTC. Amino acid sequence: CASSETDRGETQYF.

DNA for the CDR3: TGTGCCAGCAGCCCCCGACTATCTAGCACAGATACGCAGTATTTT. Translating it yields CASSPRLSSTDTQYF. V usage is TRBV7-6 and J usage is TRBJ2-3; weak D call: TRBD2 (5 bases). Germline lookup yields CDR1 SGHVS and CDR2 FNYEAQ. The CDR3 runs to 15 residues. The V and J ends lost 5 bases and 0 bases respectively, with 12 bases between them. Full variable domain (rest looked up from reference TRBV7-6 and TRBJ2-3): GAGVSQSPRYKVTKRGQDVALRCDPISGHVSLYWYRQALGQGPEFLTYFNYEAQQDKSGLPNDRFSAERPEGSISTLTIQRTEQRDSAMYRCASSPRLSSTDTQYFGPGTRLTVL.

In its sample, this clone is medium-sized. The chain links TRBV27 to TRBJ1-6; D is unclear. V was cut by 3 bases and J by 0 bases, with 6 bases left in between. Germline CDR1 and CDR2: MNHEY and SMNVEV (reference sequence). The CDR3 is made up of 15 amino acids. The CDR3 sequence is CASSFTSSYNSPLHF. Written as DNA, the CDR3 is TGTGCCAGCAGTTTTACGAGCTCCTATAATTCACCCCTCCACTTT.

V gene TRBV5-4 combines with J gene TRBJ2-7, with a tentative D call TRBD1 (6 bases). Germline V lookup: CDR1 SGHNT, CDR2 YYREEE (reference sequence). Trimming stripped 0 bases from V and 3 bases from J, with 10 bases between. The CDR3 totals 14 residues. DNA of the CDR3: TGTGCCAGCAGCTTGGAAGGGGGTCACTACGAGCAGTACTTC. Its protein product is CASSLEGGHYEQYF.